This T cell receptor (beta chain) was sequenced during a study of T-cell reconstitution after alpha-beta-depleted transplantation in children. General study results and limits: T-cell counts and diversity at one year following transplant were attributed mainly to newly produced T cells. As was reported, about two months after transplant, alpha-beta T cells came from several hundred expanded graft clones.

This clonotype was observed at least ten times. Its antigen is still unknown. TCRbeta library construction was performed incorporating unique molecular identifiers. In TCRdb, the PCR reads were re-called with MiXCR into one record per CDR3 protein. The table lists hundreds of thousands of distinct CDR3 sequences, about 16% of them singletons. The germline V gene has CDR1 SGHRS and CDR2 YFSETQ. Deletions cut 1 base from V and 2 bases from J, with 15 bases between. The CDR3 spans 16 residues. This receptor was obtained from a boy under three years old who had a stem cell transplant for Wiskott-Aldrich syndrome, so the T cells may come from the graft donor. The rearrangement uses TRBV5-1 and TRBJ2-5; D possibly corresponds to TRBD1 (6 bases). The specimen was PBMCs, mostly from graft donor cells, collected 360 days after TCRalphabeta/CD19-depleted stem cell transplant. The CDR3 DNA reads TGCGCCAGCAGCTTGCAAACGCCAGGGGTTCAAGAGACCCAGTACTTC. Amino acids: CASSLQTPGVQETQYF.